This T cell receptor beta chain appears in the sequencing data of a study of T-cell memory formation after mild COVID-19 (TCRdb year 2021). At the level of the whole study: Most TCR sequence clusters were specific to one of the two donors. In a couple of donors, T-cell clones that expanded and contracted after mild COVID-19 were followed by sequencing TCRalpha and TCRbeta repertoires longitudinally. The cohort comprised two young, previously healthy adult volunteers, one female and one male.

Per the germline V gene, SGDLS is the CDR1 and YYNGEE is the CDR2. V loses 8 bases, J loses 2 bases, and the germline ends lie 18 bases apart. The CDR3 contains 15 residues, cysteine and phenylalanine counted. The sequence is cut down to CDR3 DNA, 45 bases in frame from base 1. Ficoll-Paque density gradient centrifugation was used to isolate PBMCs. The sample was run on an Illumina NovaSeq 6000. TCRalpha and TCRbeta cDNA libraries were constructed by 5'RACE with constant-segment primers, with sample barcodes and unique molecular identifiers being introduced. Trizol reagent was used to extract RNA from every sample. The libraries were amplified in two PCR steps, and the second step added a second sample barcode and Illumina TruSeq adapters. Sequencing of the libraries was done on an Illumina NovaSeq, producing 2 x 150 bp paired-end reads. As for the authors' bioinformatics: The reads were demultiplexed and collapsed into UMI-guided consensus sequences using migec v1.2.7. Using mixcr v2.1.11, UMI consensuses were aligned to TRA and TRB V and J templates and then assembled into clonotypes. A clonotype was counted as expanded or contracted only when both edgeR and NoisET called the clonotype significant, with the noise models trained on biological replicates. For edgeR calls, the cutoffs were a false discovery rate-adjusted p below 0.01 and a log2 fold-change threshold of 1. As an exploratory analysis of dynamics, max-normalized trajectories of the 1000 most abundant clonotypes were examined with PCA combined with hierarchical clustering. Separately sequenced CD4+ and CD8+ repertoires were used to assign the CD4 or CD8 phenotype of responding clones. Using fastp trimming at Q25 and MiXCR clonotype assembly, TCRdb reanalyzed the public sequencing data and kept in-frame beta chains. Identical CDR3 protein sequences are pooled into one entry, listed with their most common genes and DNA. V and J calls and clone size were set by TCRdb, not the authors. The sample table shows roughly 110,000 distinct CDR3 sequences, and over 15% are seen once. 28% of the sample is taken by the ten largest.

The research as a whole found: Only a couple of mild cases were covered by the study, and larger cohorts that include severe cases with pre-infection samples were considered necessary. SARS-CoV-2 specificity of the second-wave clones peaking on day 37 was not confirmed. Contracting CD4+ clones turned up mainly in the CM and EM memory subsets, whereas EMRA was where CD8+ clones were enriched. Clones that contracted from day 15 to 85 showed balanced CD4/CD8 phenotypes, whereas a second wave of clones that expanded from day 15 to 37 leaned towards CD4+. Some responding clones were detected in pre-infection memory, suggesting pre-existing cross-reactive memory T cells joined the SARS-CoV-2 response.

Only a few counts were recorded for this clonotype. No antigen is known for it. Base qualities were left out, and no much larger clone turns up one base away. The receptor's source is an adult woman who had mild COVID-19 (a few samples of this study predate the infection). The sample titles of this study are shuffled in the database, so cell type and time point are left out; the donor was told from shared clones. Material: PBMCs or a T cell subset sorted from them (not recorded which). The chain couples TRBV9 to TRBJ2-3; no confident D gene assignment can be made. The sequenced DNA is TGTGCCAGTGCCGAAGATGGGCCTCCCACAGATACGCAGTATTTT. Translated, this gives CASAEDGPPTDTQYF.